What follows are 18 T cell receptor beta chains derived from one specimen sequenced in a study of identical twins. A single record per CDR3 protein comes from TCRdb applying MiXCR to the 5' RACE reads. The repertoire holds about 280,000 distinct CDR3 sequences, with approximately 8.5% as singletons. This sample also appeared in a second study, on yellow fever vaccine responses in identical twins.

Sequenced: memory (CD45RO+) T cells sorted from blood. These receptors were collected from a woman aged 18-29 years in good health.

The V and J genes are TRBV20-1 and TRBJ1-5; D remains unclear. This CDR3 is built from 15 residues. CDR1 is DFQATT, CDR2 SNEGSKA, per germline (reference sequence). Deletions cut 0 bases from V and 3 bases from J, with 12 bases between. The CDR3 here is CSARDKGINNQPQHF. CDR3 nucleotides: TGCAGTGCTAGAGATAAAGGGATAAACAATCAGCCCCAGCATTTT.

This clonotype was counted between two and nine times. The rearrangement links TRBV5-5 to TRBJ1-2, with D unclear. This CDR3 has 12 residues. V lost 1 base and J 8 bases, leaving 9 bases between the germline ends. Germline V gives CDR1 SGHKS, CDR2 YYEKEE (reference sequence). In DNA, the CDR3 is TGTGCCAGCAGCTTGATTGCGCGGGGCTACACCTTC. Translating gives CASSLIARGYTF.

V usage is TRBV20-1 and J usage is TRBJ1-2, with 12 bases fitting TRBD1. Germline trimming cut 0 bases from V and 8 bases from J; bases unmatched to any gene: 7. The CDR3 runs to 15 residues. Per germline, CDR1 DFQATT and CDR2 SNEGSKA (reference sequence). Here the CDR3 DNA reads TGCAGTGCTAGAGATCTGGGACAGGGGGCCAACGGCTACACCTTC. Protein: CSARDLGQGANGYTF.

This clonotype showed up many times. V and J are TRBV5-1 and TRBJ2-2; no clear D. With 0 bases removed from V and 5 bases from J, the gap between germline ends came to 8 bases. Germline V gives CDR1 SGHRS, CDR2 YFSETQ. The CDR3 totals 14 residues. The CDR3: CASSLEDGTGELFF. CDR3 coding DNA: TGCGCCAGCAGCTTGGAGGACGGGACCGGGGAGCTGTTTTTT.

The rearrangement joins TRBV27 to TRBJ2-3, with 9 bases lining up with TRBD2. Germline CDR1 reads MNHEY; CDR2 reads SMNVEV (reference sequence). The trim removed 5 bases at V and 0 bases at J, leaving 9 bases unmatched. The CDR3 has 17 residues. This chain's CDR3 is CASSRGLALTSTDTQYF. CDR3 nucleotides: TGTGCCAGCAGTCGGGGACTAGCCCTCACCAGCACAGATACGCAGTATTTT.

This clonotype appeared a few times. This chain connects TRBV12-3 or TRBV12-4 to TRBJ2-1; D ambiguous. V lost 2 bases, J lost 3 bases, and 14 bases lay in between. The CDR3 is 16 amino acids. The CDR3 sequence is CASSLTHGQSYNEQFF. DNA of the CDR3: TGTGCCAGCAGTTTAACCCACGGGCAGAGCTACAATGAGCAGTTCTTC.

The J gene is TRBJ2-1, the V gene TRBV4-2; possibly TRBD2 for D (5 bases). V was pared by 1 base and J by 8 bases, with 12 bases between. CDR1 LGHNA and CDR2 YNFKEQ come from the germline V gene. This CDR3 is built from 14 residues. CDR3 sequence reads: CASSQAGEVDEQFF. The CDR3, as DNA: TGTGCCAGCAGCCAAGCCGGGGAAGTGGATGAGCAGTTCTTC.

The rearrangement links TRBV10-1 to TRBJ2-1, with a possible D match to TRBD2 (6 bases). Germline V lookup: CDR1 WNHNN, CDR2 SYGVQD (reference sequence). The ends were cut back, 5 bases at V and 9 bases at J, with 17 bases in the middle. The CDR3 is 14 amino acids. CDR3 loop: CASSRDPTGGEQFF. The CDR3 region has the DNA TGCGCCAGCAGTAGGGACCCCACCGGGGGTGAGCAGTTCTTC.

This clonotype showed up many times. The gene calls are TRBV5-1 and TRBJ2-1; 11 nucleotides align to TRBD2. Germline V gene sequence: CDR1 SGHRS, CDR2 YFSETQ. CDR3 length: 14 amino acids. The V gene end was trimmed by 6 bases and the J gene end by 4 bases; junction bases not matched to a gene: 3. For the CDR3, the DNA is TGCGCCAGCACACTAGCGGGGGTATACAATGAGCAGTTCTTC. It specifies CASTLAGVYNEQFF.

This clonotype has only a few counts. V gene TRBV15 combines with J gene TRBJ2-1, with TRBD2 matching 9 bases. Germline values: CDR1 LNHNV, CDR2 YYDKDF (reference sequence). The CDR3 sequence is 17 residues long. V lost 3 bases, J lost 4 bases, and 10 bases stayed unmatched. The CDR3 sequence is CATSSQSGTSTYNEQFF. CDR3 in DNA: TGTGCCACCAGCAGCCAGTCGGGGACTAGCACTTACAATGAGCAGTTCTTC.

This clonotype was picked up a small number of times. The V and J genes are TRBV6-1 and TRBJ1-5; TRBD1 might be the D (5 bases). Germline V gene lookup returns CDR1 MNHNS and CDR2 SASEGT. Trimming took off 8 bases at V and 2 bases at J, with 16 bases between the two ends. The CDR3 runs to 15 residues. For the CDR3, the DNA is TGTGCCAGCGCAACCGGTGGGGACGGCAATCAGCCCCAGCATTTT. Translation: CASATGGDGNQPQHF.

This clonotype came up a few times. This rearrangement joins TRBV28 to TRBJ2-6; 7 bases map to TRBD1. The CDR3 is made up of 15 amino acids. Trimming cost V 3 bases and J 16 bases; bases outside gene matches: 15. Germline V CDR1 and CDR2: MDHEN, SYDVKM. CDR3 sequence (DNA): TGTGCCAGCAGTTTCTCCGGGACAGACTCTTCTCAGCTGACTTTC. Translating it yields CASSFSGTDSSQLTF.

Many counts were recorded for this clonotype. This rearrangement joins TRBV5-1 to TRBJ2-1, with D tentatively TRBD2 (6 bases). CDR1 SGHRS and CDR2 YFSETQ come from the germline V gene. V was clipped by 5 bases and J by 0 bases, with 12 bases between them. The CDR3 is 15 residues long. This CDR3 is CASRPPGSSYNEQFF. The CDR3 coding sequence is TGCGCCAGCAGACCTCCCGGGAGCTCCTACAATGAGCAGTTCTTC. Using reference TRBV5-1 and TRBJ2-1 for the parts outside the CDR3, the full variable domain is KAGVTQTPRYLIKTRGQQVTLSCSPISGHRSVSWYQQTPGQGLQFLFEYFSETQRNKGNFPGRFSGRQFSNSRSEMNVSTLELGDSALYLCASRPPGSSYNEQFFGPGTRLTVL.

There are a few counts of this clonotype. The rearrangement joins TRBV12-3 or TRBV12-4 to TRBJ1-1; no clear D gene. CDR3 length equals 14 residues. V gave up 0 bases and J gave up 1 base, with 6 bases separating them. Here the CDR3 reads CASSLARQNTEAFF. As DNA, the CDR3 is TGTGCCAGCAGTTTAGCGCGACAGAACACTGAAGCTTTCTTT.

The genes are TRBV18 and TRBJ1-5; 11 bases align to TRBD1. The CDR3 has 15 residues. J gave up 6 bases and V 6 bases, and 7 bases lay outside the gene matches. The germline gives CDR1 KGHSH, CDR2 LQKENI. CDR3 amino acids: CASSPGQGAGQPQHF. CDR3 DNA: TGTGCCAGCTCGCCAGGACAGGGGGCTGGTCAGCCCCAGCATTTT.

Only a few counts were recorded for this clonotype. The chain has TRBV28 and TRBJ1-5; D remains unclear. V lost 1 base and J lost 7, with 8 bases in between. Germline-derived CDR1 and CDR2 are MDHEN and SYDVKM. The length of the CDR3 is 13 residues. CDR3 amino acids: CASSLLTGQPQHF. Here the CDR3 DNA reads TGTGCCAGCAGTTTATTAACTGGACAGCCCCAGCATTTT.

This clonotype was recorded a few times. The gene calls are TRBV18 and TRBJ2-5, with D unresolved. The germline gives CDR1 KGHSH, CDR2 LQKENI. Trimming took 6 bases from V and 3 from J, leaving 14 bases between them. The CDR3 is 14 amino acids. Written as DNA, the CDR3 is TGTGCCAGCTCGGCCGGGTCTTGGGAAGAGACCCAGTACTTC. Translating gives CASSAGSWEETQYF. Complete variable domain (other parts from reference TRBV18 and TRBJ2-5): NAGVMQNPRHLVRRRGQEARLRCSPMKGHSHVYWYRQLPEEGLKFMVYLQKENIIDESGMPKERFSAEFPKEGPSILRIQQVVRGDSAAYFCASSAGSWEETQYFGPGTRLLVL.

The chain recombines TRBV12-3 or TRBV12-4 with TRBJ1-1, with TRBD1 matching over 7 bases. Trimming removed 5 bases from V and 11 bases from J; junction bases left unmatched: 11. The CDR3 consists of 13 residues. CDR3 loop: CASSGGTVGAAFF. The CDR3 coding sequence is TGTGCCAGCAGTGGCGGGACAGTCGGAGCGGCTTTCTTT.